The 17 T cell receptor beta chains listed next were all sequenced from one sample in a study of T cells in Graves' hyperthyroidism and ophthalmopathy. Amplification yielded TCR beta CDR3 regions, with RNA transcripts as the source. HTBI primers were used for first-round RT-PCR of the TCR CDR3. TCRdb recomputed calls from the multiplex PCR reads with MiXCR, one row per CDR3 protein. The repertoire holds around 700,000 distinct CDR3 sequences, with under 20% as singletons. Sequenced: blood. The receptors stem from a woman aged 45-65 years with Graves' hyperthyroidism that later progressed to Graves' ophthalmopathy.

This clonotype was observed at least ten times. The rearrangement links TRBV20-1 to TRBJ1-1; unclear D gene. The V gene lost 7 bases and the J gene lost 1 base, with 10 bases spanning the gap. The CDR3 sequence is 12 residues long. The germline V gene encodes CDR1 DFQATT and CDR2 SNEGSKA (reference sequence). CDR3 sequence (DNA): TGCAGTGGACGGACGGGGAACACTGAAGCTTTCTTT. This gives the protein CSGRTGNTEAFF.

In regard to this clonotype: This may stem from a read error, because a much larger clone lies one nucleotide away. The rearrangement uses TRBV11-2 and TRBJ2-7; 10 bases are a match to TRBD2. Germline V gives CDR1 SGHAT, CDR2 FQNNGV. The CDR3 extends over 14 amino acids. The CDR3 is CASSQRTSGYVQYF. Here the CDR3 DNA reads TGTGCCAGCAGCCAACGGACTAGCGGCTACGTGCAGTACTTC. The full variable domain, completed using reference TRBV11-2 and TRBJ2-7, is EAGVAQSPRYKIIEKRQSVAFWCNPISGHATLYWYQQILGQGPKLLIQFQNNGVVDDSQLPKDRFSAERLKGVDSTLKIQPAKLEDSAVYLCASSQRTSGYVQYFGPGTRLTVT.

The chain recombines TRBV29-1 with TRBJ2-3; maybe TRBD1 (6 bases). V lost 7 bases, J lost 1 base, and 9 bases lay in between. This CDR3 comprises 12 residues. Germline V gives CDR1 SQVTM, CDR2 ANQGSEA. The CDR3 DNA is TGCAGCGCCAGACAGGGCACAGATACGCAGTATTTT. It translates to CSARQGTDTQYF.

The sample holds many counts of this clonotype. V and J are TRBV2 and TRBJ2-7, with TRBD2 matching over 8 bases. V lost 2 bases to trimming and J lost 3 bases; unmatched junction nucleotides: 6. The CDR3 length is 15 residues. Germline CDR1 reads SNHLY; CDR2 reads FYNNEI. CDR3 bases: TGTGCCAGCAGTGAAATACTAGCGGTGGTCTACGAGCAGTACTTC. Amino acid sequence: CASSEILAVVYEQYF. Looking up the rest from reference TRBV2 and TRBJ2-7 gives the full variable domain: EPEVTQTPSHQVTQMGQEVILRCVPISNHLYFYWYRQILGQKVEFLVSFYNNEISEKSEIFDDQFSVERPDGSNFTLKIRSTKLEDSAMYFCASSEILAVVYEQYFGPGTRLTVT.

The chain is built from TRBV13 and TRBJ2-4; D may be TRBD1 or TRBD2 (5 bases each). The CDR3 runs to 14 residues. V lost 5 bases, J lost 7 bases, and 15 bases lay in between. CDR1 is PRHDT, CDR2 FYEKMQ, per germline (reference sequence). The CDR3 sequence: CASSRDLEGNIQYF. Here the CDR3 DNA reads TGTGCCAGCAGCCGGGACCTAGAGGGGAACATTCAGTACTTC.

The sample holds many counts of this clonotype. The chain carries TRBV11-2 and TRBJ2-1; 7 bases map to TRBD2. CDR3 size: 13 residues. From germline, CDR1 is SGHAT and CDR2 FQNNGV. The J segment lost 4 bases and the V segment lost 6 bases, leaving 3 bases of the junction unmatched. For the CDR3, the DNA is TGTGCCAGCAGGGGGAGGGTTTACAATGAGCAGTTCTTC. Its protein product is CASRGRVYNEQFF.

Concerning this clonotype itself: A much bigger clone sits one base away, suggesting this may be a read error. J is TRBJ2-3 and V is TRBV20-1; D gene ambiguous. CDR3 length: 16 amino acids. V was shortened by 4 bases and J by 0 bases, with 17 bases between the two germline ends. CDR1 DFQATT and CDR2 SNEGSKA come from the germline V gene (reference sequence). CDR3 sequence (DNA): TGCAGTGCTACAGGCCCGGGCGAGGCTAGCACAGATACGCAGTATTTT. Protein product: CSATGPGEASTDTQYF.

The chain couples TRBV12-3 or TRBV12-4 to TRBJ2-5; possible D gene TRBD1, 6 bases. This CDR3 has 14 residues. The ends were cut back, 6 bases at V and 5 bases at J, with 16 bases in the middle. CDR3 in DNA: TGTGCCAGCAGCCCTACCAGGGGAAAGGAGACCCAGTACTTC. Its translation: CASSPTRGKETQYF.

This clonotype was counted at least ten times. The chain carries TRBV5-1 and TRBJ1-1, with D tentatively TRBD1 (6 bases). CDR3 length equals 13 residues. CDR1 is SGHRS and CDR2 is YFSETQ in the germline V gene. Trimming stripped 4 bases from V and 3 bases from J, with 10 bases between. CDR3 nucleotides: TGCGCCAGCAGCCCAGGGGAAGACACTGAAGCTTTCTTT. This sequence encodes CASSPGEDTEAFF.

This clonotype was found many times. V is TRBV7-2 and J is TRBJ1-1, with D maybe TRBD1 (5 bases). Looked up from germline, CDR1 is SGHTA and CDR2 is FQGNSA. V was pared by 7 bases and J by 3 bases, with 15 bases between. This CDR3 contains 14 residues. The CDR3 nucleotides read TGTGCCAGCAACGACCAAGGGGTGTACACTGAAGCTTTCTTT. Amino acid sequence: CASNDQGVYTEAFF.

The rearrangement links TRBV7-9 to TRBJ1-5, with D possibly matching TRBD1 (5 bases). Trimming cost V 7 bases and J 6 bases, with 16 bases left between them. The germline V gene encodes CDR1 SEHNR and CDR2 FQNEAQ (reference sequence). The CDR3 has 14 residues. CDR3 protein: CASTPSGDGQPQHF. DNA of the CDR3: TGTGCCAGCACCCCGTCGGGGGACGGTCAGCCCCAGCATTTT.

This clonotype was detected only once. The chain carries TRBV28 and TRBJ2-2; D uncertain. This CDR3 is 12 amino acids long. Germline CDR1 reads MDHEN; CDR2 reads SYDVKM. The V gene lost 5 bases and the J gene lost 7 bases, with 8 bases spanning the gap. The DNA of the CDR3 is TGTGCCAGCAGTCCCCCTTTCGGGGAGCTGTTTTTT. It codes for CASSPPFGELFF.

The chain joins TRBV20-1 to TRBJ2-7; 8 nucleotides match TRBD2. With V trimmed by 6 bases and J by 7 bases, 23 bases remained unmatched. The germline CDR1 and CDR2 sequences are DFQATT and SNEGSKA (reference sequence). This CDR3 spans 17 amino acids. CDR3 DNA sequence: TGCAGTGCCACAGAGCCCGGTAGCGGGGATTCTTTTTGGGAGCAGTACTTC. It encodes CSATEPGSGDSFWEQYF.

This clonotype has a count of ten or more. The rearrangement links TRBV20-1 to TRBJ2-4; 9 bases fit TRBD1. The CDR3 is 15 residues long. Per the germline V gene, CDR1 is DFQATT and CDR2 is SNEGSKA (reference sequence). J gave up 7 bases and V 3 bases, and 10 bases lay outside the gene matches. The CDR3 spells CSARPDRGYRNIQYF. Here the CDR3 DNA reads TGCAGTGCTAGGCCCGACAGGGGGTATCGGAACATTCAGTACTTC.

The rearrangement links TRBV4-2 to TRBJ1-3; 10 bases match TRBD1. The CDR3 totals 17 residues. The V gene end was trimmed by 3 bases and the J gene end by 5 bases; junction bases not matched to a gene: 10. Germline lookup yields CDR1 LGHNA and CDR2 YNFKEQ. The CDR3 sequence is CASSQEDRGRVRNTIYF. For the CDR3, the DNA is TGTGCCAGCAGCCAGGAAGACAGGGGGCGCGTGAGAAACACCATATATTTT.

The V gene is TRBV24-1, the J gene TRBJ2-2, with TRBD1 matching 9 bases. The CDR3 is 16 residues long. Trimming took 3 bases from V and 2 from J; bases not matched to a gene: 3. Germline V lookup: CDR1 KGHDR, CDR2 SFDVKD. As DNA, the CDR3 is TGTGCCACCAGTGATCAAACAGGGGGCAACACCGGGGAGCTGTTTTTT. Translating gives CATSDQTGGNTGELFF.

The genes are TRBV4-1 and TRBJ2-5, with 13 bases lining up with TRBD2. V was pared by 4 bases and J by 5 bases, with 13 bases of the junction left unmatched. The CDR3 extends over 18 amino acids. Per the germline V gene, CDR1 is MGHRA and CDR2 is YSYEKL. In DNA, the CDR3 is TGCGCCAGCAGCCGCCCCCCGGGACTAGCGGGGTCCAAGGAGACCCAGTACTTC. It specifies CASSRPPGLAGSKETQYF.